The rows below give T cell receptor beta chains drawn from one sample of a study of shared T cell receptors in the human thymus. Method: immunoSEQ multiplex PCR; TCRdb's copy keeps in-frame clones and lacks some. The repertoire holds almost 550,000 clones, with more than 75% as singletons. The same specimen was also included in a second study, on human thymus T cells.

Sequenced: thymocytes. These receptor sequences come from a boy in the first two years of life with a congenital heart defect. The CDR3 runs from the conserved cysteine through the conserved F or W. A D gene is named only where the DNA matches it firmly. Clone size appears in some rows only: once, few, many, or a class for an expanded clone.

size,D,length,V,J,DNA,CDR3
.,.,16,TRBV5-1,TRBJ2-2,TGCGCCAGCAGCCCCCCAGAGCCGGGGGACACCGGGGAGCTGTTTTTT,CASSPPEPGDTGELFF
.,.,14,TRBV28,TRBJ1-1,TGTGCCAGCAGTCCGCCTCTTACAAACACTGAAGCTTTCTTT,CASSPPLTNTEAFF
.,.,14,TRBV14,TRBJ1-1,TGTGCCAGCAGCCAAGCGGGAAGACCCCGTGAAGCTTTCTTT,CASSQAGRPREAFF
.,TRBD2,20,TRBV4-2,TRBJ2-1,TGTGCCAGCAGCCTAGCCTCCGGGACTAGCGCTATTGTAGTAATCAATGAGCAGTTCTTC,CASSLASGTSAIVVINEQFF
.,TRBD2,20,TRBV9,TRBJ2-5,TGTGCCAGCAGCGTAGGGCAAGGGGGGGGGCTAGCGGGGCGCAAGGAGACCCAGTACTTC,CASSVGQGGGLAGRKETQYF
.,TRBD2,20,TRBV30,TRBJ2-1,TGTGCCTGGAGTGTCAGGCTTAGCGGGGATAACCATCACCTCTACAATGAGCAGTTCTTC,CAWSVRLSGDNHHLYNEQFF
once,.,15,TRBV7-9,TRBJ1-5,TGTGCCAGCAGCTCTAGACAGGAGGTGGGTCAGCCCCAGCATTTT,CASSSRQEVGQPQHF
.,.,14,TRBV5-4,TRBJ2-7,TGTGCCAGCAGCGGGGGGACAGCCCAGTACGAGCAGTACTTC,CASSGGTAQYEQYF
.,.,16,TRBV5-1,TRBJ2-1,TGCGCCAGCAGCTTGTCTTCAGGGGTAGGCTACAATGAGCAGTTCTTC,CASSLSSGVGYNEQFF
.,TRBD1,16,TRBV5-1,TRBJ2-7,TGCGCCAGCAGCTTAAGCCGCCGGGACAGGGGGAACGAGCAGTACTTC,CASSLSRRDRGNEQYF
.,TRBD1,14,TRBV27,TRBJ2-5,TGTGCCAGCAGTCCGGGACAGGGATTGGAGACCCAGTACTTC,CASSPGQGLETQYF
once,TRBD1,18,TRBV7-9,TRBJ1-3,TGTGCCAGCAGCTTCCCCCTCGCTGGGACAGGGACTGGAAACACCATATATTTT,CASSFPLAGTGTGNTIYF
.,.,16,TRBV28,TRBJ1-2,TGTGCCAGCAGCTGTCCGAAACAGGGATCCGACTATGGCTACACCTTC,CASSCPKQGSDYGYTF
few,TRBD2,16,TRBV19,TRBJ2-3,TGTGCCAGTAGTAGGACTAGCGGGAGTCCGGTAGATACGCAGTATTTT,CASSRTSGSPVDTQYF
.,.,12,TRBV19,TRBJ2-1,TGTGCCAGTAGTAAACCGGGACACAAGCAGTTCTTC,CASSKPGHKQFF
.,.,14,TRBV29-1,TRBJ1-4,TGCAGCGTTGTTTGGGGACACGAGAATGAAAAACTGTTTTTT,CSVVWGHENEKLFF
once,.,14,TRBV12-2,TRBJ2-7,TGTGCAAGTCGCTTAGTTTGCGGGAGGGGGGAGCAGTACTTC,CASRLVCGRGEQYF
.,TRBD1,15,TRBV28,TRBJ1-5,TGTGCCAGCAGTCATCTCAGGGGGCCGAATCAGCCCCAGCATTTT,CASSHLRGPNQPQHF
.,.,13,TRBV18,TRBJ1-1,TGTGCCAGCTCACCCCCAGGGAACACTGAAGCTTTCTTT,CASSPPGNTEAFF
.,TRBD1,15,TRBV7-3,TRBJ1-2,TGTGCCAGAGAAAGCAGGGACAGACTCAACTATGGCTACACCTTC,CARESRDRLNYGYTF
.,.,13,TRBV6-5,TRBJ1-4,TGTGCCAGCAGTTACGGGCAGGGTGAAAAACTGTTTTTT,CASSYGQGEKLFF
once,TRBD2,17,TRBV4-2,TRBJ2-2,TGTGCCAGCAGGGCCTCGGGGGGAACGCGACCTACCGGGGAGCTGTTTTTT,CASRASGGTRPTGELFF
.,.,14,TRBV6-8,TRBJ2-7,TGTGCCAGCAGAGAGCGGGCCCTGACCTACGAGCAGTACTTC,CASRERALTYEQYF
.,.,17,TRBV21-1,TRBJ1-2,TGTGCCAGCACCCTAAAGAGGACCGGGACAGGGAACTATGGCTACACCTTC,CASTLKRTGTGNYGYTF
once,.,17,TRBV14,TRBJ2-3,TGTGCCAGCAGCCAAGAACCAAAGGGAGAGGGAGAGTTTGCGCAGTATTTT,CASSQEPKGEGEFAQYF
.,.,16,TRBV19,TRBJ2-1,TGTGCCAGTAGTCCCTTGGCGGAGGCCTCCTACAATGAGCAGTTCTTC,CASSPLAEASYNEQFF
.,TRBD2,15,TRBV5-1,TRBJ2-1,TGCGCCAGCAGCTCGACTAGCGGGAGTGACAATGAGCAGTTCTTC,CASSSTSGSDNEQFF
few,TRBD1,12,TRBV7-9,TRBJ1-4,TGTGCCAGCGGGACAGCTACTGAAAAACTGTTTTTT,CASGTATEKLFF
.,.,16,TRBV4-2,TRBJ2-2,TGTGCCAGCAGCCAAGATGCAGGAGGTAACACCGGGGAGCTGTTTTTT,CASSQDAGGNTGELFF
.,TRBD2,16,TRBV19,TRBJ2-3,TGTGCCAGTAGCCCGACTAGCGGGGGGAGCACAGATACGCAGTATTTT,CASSPTSGGSTDTQYF
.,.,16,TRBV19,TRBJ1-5,TGTGCCAGTAGTATGTCCAGGTGGGGGCAGGTTCAGCCCCAGCATTTT,CASSMSRWGQVQPQHF
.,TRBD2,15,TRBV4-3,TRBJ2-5,TGCGCCAGCAGCAACGGCGGGAGGGCCGGTGAGACCCAGTACTTC,CASSNGGRAGETQYF
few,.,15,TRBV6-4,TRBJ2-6,TGTGCCAGCAGCCCTGGAGGGGATGGGGCCAACGTCCTGACTTTC,CASSPGGDGANVLTF
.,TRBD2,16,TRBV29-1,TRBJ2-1,TGCAGCGTTGAAGATCTCGCGGGAGGGGGGTACAATGAGCAGTTCTTC,CSVEDLAGGGYNEQFF
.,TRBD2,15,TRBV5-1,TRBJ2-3,TGCGCCAGCAGCATAGGACTAGTCCGTGCAGATACGCAGTATTTT,CASSIGLVRADTQYF
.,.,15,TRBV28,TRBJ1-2,TGTGCCAGCAGTCTCCAGGGGCTGGAATTTTATGGCTACACCTTC,CASSLQGLEFYGYTF
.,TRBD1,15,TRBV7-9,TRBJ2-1,TGTGCCAGCAGGCGGGACAGGGGGCGGGATAGTGAGCAGTTCTTC,CASRRDRGRDSEQFF